This passage covers 25 T cell receptor beta chains from one sample sequenced in a study of T cells in Graves' hyperthyroidism and ophthalmopathy. Researchers took RNA transcripts and amplified the TCR beta CDR3 regions from them. The HTBI primer set served for first-round RT-PCR of the TCR CDR3. One entry per CDR3 protein, called by TCRdb with MiXCR from the multiplex PCR reads. The sample consists of approximately 600,000 distinct CDR3 sequences, less than 25% of them appearing once. The source material was blood. These receptors originate from a man younger than 45 with Graves' ophthalmopathy.

The sample holds a few counts of this clonotype. The V gene is TRBV7-2, the J gene TRBJ1-4; D is possibly TRBD1 (5 bases). Trimming removed 6 bases from V and 0 bases from J, with 14 bases in between. This CDR3 comprises 16 residues. In germline, CDR1 is SGHTA, CDR2 FQGNSA. CDR3 amino acids: CASRDKSSATNEKLFF. CDR3 coding DNA: TGTGCCAGCAGGGACAAGTCCTCCGCAACTAATGAAAAACTGTTTTTT.

There are many counts of this clonotype. V is TRBV25-1 and J is TRBJ2-1, with 8 nucleotides matching TRBD1. The V segment lost 2 bases and the J segment 10 bases; nucleotides outside the gene matches: 10. Germline V gene lookup returns CDR1 MGHDK and CDR2 SYGVNS. The CDR3 extends over 15 amino acids. The CDR3 here is CASSERRQGAWEQFF. DNA for the CDR3: TGTGCCAGCAGTGAAAGAAGGCAGGGGGCCTGGGAGCAGTTCTTC.

This chain links TRBV12-3 or TRBV12-4 with TRBJ1-3; D gene ambiguous. CDR3 length: 14 amino acids. V was pared by 9 bases and J by 8 bases, with 20 bases between. CDR3 sequence reads: CASRALLRAYTIYF. Written as DNA, the CDR3 is TGTGCCAGTCGAGCACTACTGCGGGCTTACACCATATATTTT.

This clonotype has at least ten counts. The rearrangement links TRBV12-3 or TRBV12-4 to TRBJ2-2; TRBD2 agrees at 14 bases. After removal of 6 bases from V and 5 bases from J, the junction contained 8 bases not matched to a gene. The length of the CDR3 is 17 residues. The CDR3 DNA sequence: TGTGCCAGCAGACCTGGGACTAGCGGGAGAGGAACCGGGGAGCTGTTTTTT. Translated: CASRPGTSGRGTGELFF.

This sequence joins TRBV11-2 and TRBJ2-3, with D unclear. The CDR3 has 16 amino acids. Per germline, CDR1 SGHAT and CDR2 FQNNGV. Trimming shortened V by 5 bases and J by 0 bases, and 15 bases separated the two germline ends. CDR3 nucleotide sequence: TGTGCCAGCAGCCCATCTGAGCCGTATAGCACAGATACGCAGTATTTT. This encodes CASSPSEPYSTDTQYF.

This clonotype showed up many times. The V call is TRBV28, the J call TRBJ2-5, with TRBD1 matching over 7 bases. V gave up 6 bases and J gave up 4 bases; unmatched junction bases: 8. The V gene's germline CDR1 is MDHEN and CDR2 SYDVKM. The CDR3 sequence is 14 residues long. The CDR3 loop reads CASRLEGAGETQYF. For the CDR3, the DNA is TGTGCCAGCAGGCTCGAGGGGGCGGGAGAGACCCAGTACTTC.

This clonotype has just a few counts. The chain recombines TRBV20-1 with TRBJ2-1; TRBD2 agrees at 10 bases. The CDR3 consists of 14 residues. Germline trimming cut 1 base from V and 7 bases from J; bases unmatched to any gene: 4. The germline CDR1 and CDR2 sequences are DFQATT and SNEGSKA (reference sequence). In DNA, the CDR3 is TGCAGTGCTAGAGCTAGCGGGAGTAGAAATGAGCAGTTCTTC. Encoded protein: CSARASGSRNEQFF.

The chain recombines TRBV7-9 with TRBJ2-1; possibly TRBD2 for D (6 bases). Germline-derived CDR1 and CDR2 are SEHNR and FQNEAQ (reference sequence). Trimming took off 4 bases at V and 9 bases at J, with 10 bases between the two ends. The CDR3 totals 12 residues. The CDR3 protein is CASSYGSTEQFF. The CDR3 DNA reads as TGTGCCAGCAGCTACGGGAGTACTGAGCAGTTCTTC.

This clonotype has at least ten counts. The chain has TRBV12-3 or TRBV12-4 and TRBJ1-3; D is unresolved. This CDR3 spans 17 amino acids. V lost 1 base, J lost 2 bases, and 15 bases lay in between. The CDR3 here is CASSLVHGFPPGNTIYF. As DNA, the CDR3 is TGTGCCAGCAGTTTAGTTCATGGGTTCCCCCCTGGAAACACCATATATTTT.

This clonotype was seen ten or more times. J is TRBJ1-5 and V is TRBV28, with a tentative D call TRBD1 (5 bases). The CDR3 consists of 18 residues. Looked up from germline, CDR1 is MDHEN and CDR2 is SYDVKM. V was pared by 2 bases and J by 3 bases, with 20 bases between. The CDR3 bases are TGTGCCAGCAGTTTAGAGTGGAAGGCCAGGGCTAACAATCAGCCCCAGCATTTT. Its translation is CASSLEWKARANNQPQHF.

This clonotype occurred many times. This chain uses TRBV2 with TRBJ1-5; D gene uncertain. This CDR3 has 15 residues. CDR1 SNHLY and CDR2 FYNNEI come from the germline V gene. Trimming cost V 3 bases and J 2 bases, with 11 bases left between them. The CDR3 nucleotides are TGTGCCAGCAGTGAGACCGGATTTGGCAATCAGCCCCAGCATTTT. Protein product: CASSETGFGNQPQHF.

This clonotype was seen ten or more times. The rearrangement links TRBV11-2 to TRBJ2-7, with D unresolved. The CDR3 is 14 amino acids. Trimming removed 5 bases from V and 0 bases from J, with 11 bases in between. In germline, CDR1 is SGHAT, CDR2 FQNNGV. The CDR3 spells CASSPFAGSYEQYF. The CDR3 nucleotides are TGTGCCAGCAGCCCCTTCGCCGGCTCCTACGAGCAGTACTTC.

The chain employs TRBV30 and TRBJ2-2; D is unresolved. The length of the CDR3 is 11 residues. V lost 1 base and J lost 6, with 3 bases in between. In germline, CDR1 is GTSNPN, CDR2 SVGIG (reference sequence). DNA of the CDR3: TGTGCCTGGAGTGCAGCCGGGGAGCTGTTTTTT. It is translated as CAWSAAGELFF.

The rearrangement uses TRBV28 and TRBJ2-1, with D perhaps given as TRBD1 or TRBD2 (5 bases each). V lost 4 bases and J 5 bases, leaving 15 bases between the germline ends. The CDR3 totals 15 residues. Germline lookup yields CDR1 MDHEN and CDR2 SYDVKM. The CDR3 spells CASSYFWGSNNEQFF. The CDR3 DNA sequence: TGTGCCAGCAGTTATTTTTGGGGGTCGAACAATGAGCAGTTCTTC.

The table lists this clonotype with a few counts. This chain connects TRBV18 to TRBJ2-2, with unresolved D. The CDR3 runs to 11 residues. Looked up from germline, CDR1 is KGHSH and CDR2 is LQKENI. Trimming left V 2 bases short and J 7 bases short, with 2 bases between. The CDR3 DNA follows: TGTGCCAGCTCACCAGTCGGGGAGCTGTTTTTT. Amino acid sequence: CASSPVGELFF.

This clonotype was counted between two and nine times. A much larger clone is a single base away; this may be a read error. The chain is built from TRBV6-2 or TRBV6-3 and TRBJ2-7; D possibly uses TRBD1 or TRBD2 (6 bases each). V was cut by 4 bases and J by 1 base, with 8 bases left in between. The CDR3 is 13 residues long. The germline V gene has CDR1 MNHEY and CDR2 SVGEGT. CDR3 nucleotides: TGTGCCAGCAGTTGGGGGGCTTCCTACGAGCAGTACTTC. Translation gives CASSWGASYEQYF.

This clonotype has more than one count but fewer than ten. The chain couples TRBV7-6 to TRBJ1-2; 7 nucleotides agree with TRBD1. CDR1 and CDR2 from the germline V gene are SGHVS and FNYEAQ. After removal of 5 bases from V and 4 bases from J, the junction contained 4 bases not matched to a gene. CDR3 length: 13 amino acids. The CDR3 DNA reads TGTGCCAGCAGCCACAGGGGAGGCTATGGCTACACCTTC. Its protein is CASSHRGGYGYTF.

This clonotype was seen only a few times. The rearrangement uses TRBV10-3 and TRBJ1-1; tentatively, D is TRBD1 (5 bases). Trimming removed 2 bases at V and 0 bases at J, with 10 bases between. There are 15 residues in the CDR3. The germline gives CDR1 ENHRY, CDR2 SYGVKD. The CDR3 reads CAISETHRMNTEAFF. The CDR3 nucleotides read TGTGCCATCAGTGAGACACACAGGATGAACACTGAAGCTTTCTTT.

This clonotype has more than one count but fewer than ten. V and J are TRBV6-2 or TRBV6-3 and TRBJ1-1; D unclear. Germline lookup yields CDR1 MNHEY and CDR2 SVGEGT. The V end was cut by 6 bases, the J end by 2 bases, with 16 bases between. The CDR3 consists of 15 residues. The CDR3 bases are TGTGCCAGCAGCCCCCAGGTAACAGAAAACACTGAAGCTTTCTTT. This translates into CASSPQVTENTEAFF.

Only a few counts were recorded for this clonotype. The chain joins TRBV5-6 to TRBJ1-1; 9 positions match TRBD1. This CDR3 is 15 amino acids long. With 4 bases clipped from V and 5 bases from J, the junction kept 9 bases outside the gene matches. Germline values: CDR1 SGHDT, CDR2 YYEEEE. The CDR3 coding sequence is TGTGCCAGCAGCCCCCAAGACAGGGGGAGAACTGAAGCTTTCTTT. This codes for CASSPQDRGRTEAFF.

The sample holds many counts of this clonotype. This rearrangement joins TRBV2 to TRBJ2-7; no clear D. CDR3 length: 12 residues. Trimming removed 2 bases from V and 6 bases from J, with 8 bases in between. Germline CDR1 reads SNHLY; CDR2 reads FYNNEI. The CDR3, as DNA: TGTGCCAGCAGTGAAACGCGCTCCGAGCAGTACTTC. Protein: CASSETRSEQYF. Full variable domain (outside the CDR3, taken from reference TRBV2 and TRBJ2-7): EPEVTQTPSHQVTQMGQEVILRCVPISNHLYFYWYRQILGQKVEFLVSFYNNEISEKSEIFDDQFSVERPDGSNFTLKIRSTKLEDSAMYFCASSETRSEQYFGPGTRLTVT.

This clonotype has a count of ten or more. The V and J genes are TRBV6-5 and TRBJ2-5; the D gene is possibly TRBD2 (6 bases). V was shortened by 2 bases and J by 4 bases, with 11 bases between the two germline ends. The CDR3 is 14 residues long. CDR1 and CDR2 from the germline V gene are MNHEY and SVGAGI. The CDR3 is CASSYTSEGETQYF. In DNA form, the CDR3 reads TGTGCCAGCAGTTACACTTCGGAGGGAGAGACCCAGTACTTC.

This clonotype was seen repeatedly, ten times or more. This chain joins TRBV3-1 and TRBJ2-5, with 7 bases lining up with TRBD1. The CDR3 runs 15 residues. V lost 2 bases to trimming and J lost 2 bases; unmatched junction nucleotides: 5. Germline V gives CDR1 LGHDT, CDR2 YNNKEL (reference sequence). CDR3 coding DNA: TGTGCCAGCAGCCAAAGGGGGCGCGAACAAGAGACCCAGTACTTC. As protein: CASSQRGREQETQYF.

The sample holds a few counts of this clonotype. The chain recombines TRBV5-5 with TRBJ2-1; no firm D call. The CDR3 extends over 13 amino acids. With 6 bases removed from V and 5 bases from J, the gap between germline ends came to 12 bases. Looked up from germline, CDR1 is SGHKS and CDR2 is YYEKEE (reference sequence). The CDR3 bases are TGTGCCAGCACCCCCGGGTGGGACAATGAGCAGTTCTTC. This encodes CASTPGWDNEQFF. Filled out from reference TRBV5-5 and TRBJ2-1, the complete variable domain reads DAGVTQSPTHLIKTRGQQVTLRCSPISGHKSVSWYQQVLGQGPQFIFQYYEKEERGRGNFPDRFSARQFPNYSSELNVNALLLGDSALYLCASTPGWDNEQFFGPGTRLTVL.

This clonotype has more than one count but fewer than ten. This rearrangement joins TRBV7-9 to TRBJ2-7; D possibly corresponds to TRBD1 (5 bases). CDR1 and CDR2 from the germline V gene are SEHNR and FQNEAQ (reference sequence). V was shortened by 2 bases and J by 3 bases, with 8 bases between the two germline ends. This CDR3 spans 13 amino acids. The CDR3 DNA is TGTGCCAGCAGCTTACAGGACAACTACGAGCAGTACTTC. Amino acid sequence: CASSLQDNYEQYF.